Here is one T cell receptor (beta chain) with its context. This record comes from a study of blood T cell repertoires in COVID-19. Study information: Sites in the United States, Italy and Spain provided acute and convalescent COVID-19 samples.

From germline, CDR1 is SGDLS and CDR2 YYNGEE. CDR3 length equals 15 residues. The V end lost 4 bases, the J end lost 7 bases, and 20 bases lay between the germline ends. In the authors' workflow: Reference gene primer amplification in the assay estimated nucleated cell counts. This table comes from immunoSEQ multiplex PCR, and its TCRdb copy is limited to in-frame clones, with some not included. The DNA was the basis for D and trimming; V, J and clone size are from that table. The sample records under 200,000 clones, around 85% being singletons. The source material was peripheral blood. The V call is TRBV9, the J call TRBJ1-2; TRBD1 is a possible D gene (5 bases). The TCR originated in a woman of 80 years or more with acute or convalescent COVID-19. CDR3 sequence (DNA): TGTGCCAGCAGCTCCCGGGACTTGACGTTACTTGGCTACACCTTC. Amino acid sequence: CASSSRDLTLLGYTF.